This passage covers 17 T cell receptor beta chains from one sample sequenced in a study of persistence of HIV-infected CD4 T cells. Their specific antigens are unknown. The immunoSEQ assay was version 4, run in survey mode. The method was immunoSEQ multiplex PCR; TCRdb's version includes in-frame clones alone and lacks a portion of them. Counted here are 18,000 or so clones, approximately 80% occurring once; the ten biggest clones make up 6.8%. Cells were stimulated with CMV-infected fibroblast lysates at 10 ug/mL. Sorting of responding CD4+ T cells relied on upregulated CD40 ligand together with CD69. The source was CD4+ T cells sorted from PBMCs after approximately 20-hour stimulation, collected from a patient who received antiretroviral therapy. The receptor source for this set is an adult man with HIV who was CMV-seropositive.

In this sample, this clone turned up once. J is TRBJ2-1 and V is TRBV7-3; 8 bases agree with TRBD2. The V gene's germline CDR1 is SGHTA and CDR2 FQGTGA. The CDR3 extends over 16 amino acids. V was pared by 4 bases and J by 2 bases, with 7 bases of the junction left unmatched. The CDR3 protein is CASSSDGGATYNEQFF. The DNA of the CDR3 is TGTGCCAGCAGCTCCGACGGGGGGGCCACCTACAATGAGCAGTTCTTC. The whole variable domain, remainder taken from reference TRBV7-3 and TRBJ2-1, is GAGVSQTPSNKVTEKGKYVELRCDPISGHTALYWYRQSLGQGPEFLIYFQGTGAADDSGLPNDRFFAVRPEGSVSTLKIQRTERGDSAVYLCASSSDGGATYNEQFFGPGTRLTVL.

This chain connects TRBV11-3 to TRBJ1-1; the D is unclear. Per the germline V gene, CDR1 is SGHNT and CDR2 is YENEEA. The CDR3 covers 15 residues. The ends were cut back, 4 bases at V and 2 bases at J, with 14 bases in the middle. In nucleotides, the CDR3 is TGTGCCAGCAGCTCCGGAGCATCGACAAACACTGAAGCTTTCTTT. It codes for CASSSGASTNTEAFF. Using reference TRBV11-3 and TRBJ1-1 for the parts outside the CDR3, the full variable domain is EAGVVQSPRYKIIEKKQPVAFWCNPISGHNTLYWYLQNLGQGPELLIRYENEEAVDDSQLPKDRFSAERLKGVDSTLKIQPAELGDSAVYLCASSSGASTNTEAFFGQGTRLTVV.

In DNA form, the CDR3 reads TGCAGTGCTAGTGCCCAACTCCGACCCGGCTACACCTTC. Its translation: CSASAQLRPGYTF. V is TRBV20-1 and J is TRBJ1-2; D gene ambiguous. Germline V gives CDR1 DFQATT, CDR2 SNEGSKA (reference sequence). This CDR3 is 13 amino acids long. V was cut by 3 bases and J by 8 bases, with 16 bases left in between.

The J gene is TRBJ2-2, the V gene TRBV28; 10 bases match TRBD1. J gave up 5 bases and V 3 bases, and 15 bases lay outside the gene matches. From germline, CDR1 is MDHEN and CDR2 SYDVKM. The CDR3 has 19 amino acids. Written as DNA, the CDR3 is TGTGCCAGCAGTTTGCACCCCTCGACAGGGGGCGAGGGTACCGGGGAGCTGTTTTTT. It yields the protein CASSLHPSTGGEGTGELFF. The complete variable domain, with remaining parts taken from reference TRBV28 and TRBJ2-2, reads DVKVTQSSRYLVKRTGEKVFLECVQDMDHENMFWYRQDPGLGLRLIYFSYDVKMKEKGDIPEGYSVSREKKERFSLILESASTNQTSMYLCASSLHPSTGGEGTGELFFGEGSRLTVL.

The rearrangement links TRBV11-1 to TRBJ2-4; the match to TRBD1 covers 11 bases. This CDR3 has 14 residues. Germline V lookup: CDR1 SGHAT, CDR2 FQDESV (reference sequence). V was pared by 5 bases and J by 7 bases, with 4 bases of the junction left unmatched. The CDR3 region is CASSPRTGGNIQYF. DNA for the CDR3: TGTGCCAGCAGCCCTAGGACAGGGGGCAACATTCAGTACTTC.

The chain uses TRBV6-5 and TRBJ1-3; no reliable D call. This CDR3 is built from 16 residues. Germline V gives CDR1 MNHEY, CDR2 SVGAGI. Trimming shortened V by 2 bases and J by 0 bases, and 11 bases separated the two germline ends. The CDR3 DNA reads TGTGCCAGCAGTTACCATAGCGGGATCTCTGGAAACACCATATATTTT. Translating gives CASSYHSGISGNTIYF.

This clone is a singleton in its sample. V is TRBV6-5 and J is TRBJ2-1, with 10 bases aligning to TRBD1. This CDR3 is built from 14 residues. Trimming took 8 bases from V and 7 from J; bases not matched to a gene: 8. CDR1 is MNHEY, CDR2 SVGAGI, per germline. The CDR3 spells CASWDRGAGNEQFF. CDR3 bases: TGTGCCAGCTGGGACAGGGGAGCGGGAAATGAGCAGTTCTTC.

V is TRBV28 and J is TRBJ2-3, with no clear D. This CDR3 spans 14 amino acids. Germline V lookup: CDR1 MDHEN, CDR2 SYDVKM. Trimming pared 3 bases from V and 0 bases from J, leaving 7 bases between. The CDR3 here is CASSLGWSTDTQYF. In nucleotides, the CDR3 is TGTGCCAGCAGTTTGGGGTGGAGCACAGATACGCAGTATTTT. Full variable domain (rest looked up from reference TRBV28 and TRBJ2-3): DVKVTQSSRYLVKRTGEKVFLECVQDMDHENMFWYRQDPGLGLRLIYFSYDVKMKEKGDIPEGYSVSREKKERFSLILESASTNQTSMYLCASSLGWSTDTQYFGPGTRLTVL.

V gene TRBV6-5 combines with J gene TRBJ1-1; unclear D gene. Germline CDR1 reads MNHEY; CDR2 reads SVGAGI. The CDR3 is made up of 14 amino acids. V lost 6 bases, J lost 6 bases, and 17 bases lay in between. CDR3 bases: TGTGCCAGCAGGAGGACTTCCCGGGGTTCTGAAGCTTTCTTT. Translation gives CASRRTSRGSEAFF.

The chain combines TRBV7-3 with TRBJ2-3, with 14 bases identical to TRBD2. This CDR3 comprises 20 residues. Germline V gene lookup returns CDR1 SGHTA and CDR2 FQGTGA. V lost 5 bases to trimming and J lost 0 bases; unmatched junction nucleotides: 13. CDR3 residues: CASSPRLPGLAGASTDTQYF. The CDR3 region has the DNA TGTGCCAGCAGCCCTAGACTACCGGGACTAGCGGGGGCTAGCACAGATACGCAGTATTTT.

The rearrangement uses TRBV7-6 and TRBJ2-2, with TRBD2 identical over 9 bases. In germline, CDR1 is SGHVS, CDR2 FNYEAQ. The CDR3 has 16 amino acids. V shed 5 bases, J shed 6 bases, and the junction held 10 bases outside the gene matches. The chain's CDR3 is CASSPLSGGGAGELFF. CDR3 coding DNA: TGTGCCAGCAGCCCCCTCTCGGGCGGGGGGGCCGGGGAGCTGTTTTTT.

V usage is TRBV4-1 and J usage is TRBJ1-5, with D possibly TRBD1 on 5 matching bases. The CDR3 covers 14 residues. The V gene lost 3 bases and the J gene lost 3 bases, with 9 bases spanning the gap. Germline V gene data show CDR1 as MGHRA and CDR2 as YSYEKL. CDR3 nucleotides: TGCGCCAGCAGCCACGGGACCGCCAATCAGCCCCAGCATTTT. As protein: CASSHGTANQPQHF.

This clone was seen only once. The J gene is TRBJ1-3, the V gene TRBV7-9; D call uncertain. The CDR3 has 14 residues. Germline V gene sequence: CDR1 SEHNR, CDR2 FQNEAQ (reference sequence). V shed 7 bases and J shed 0 bases, with 10 bases lying between them. CDR3 amino acids: CASTAQSSGNTIYF. The CDR3 nucleotides read TGTGCCAGCACCGCACAGAGCTCTGGAAACACCATATATTTT.

The V gene is TRBV19, the J gene TRBJ2-7; 7 bases fit TRBD1. The CDR3 is 14 amino acids. V gave up 5 bases and J gave up 4 bases; unmatched junction bases: 8. The germline V gene encodes CDR1 LNHDA and CDR2 SQIVND (reference sequence). The DNA for the CDR3 is TGTGCCAGTAGTCGGACAGGCGGGCCTTACGAGCAGTACTTC. This codes for CASSRTGGPYEQYF.

The table lists this clone with a few counts. The V and J genes are TRBV7-9 and TRBJ2-3; TRBD1 is a possible D gene (5 bases). This CDR3 region has 14 residues. CDR1 SEHNR and CDR2 FQNEAQ come from the germline V gene (reference sequence). V was shortened by 5 bases and J by 1 base, with 10 bases between the two germline ends. The CDR3 nucleotides are TGTGCCAGCAGCCCCAGGGTGCGCACAGATACGCAGTATTTT. This translates into CASSPRVRTDTQYF. The variable domain in full, with the rest retrieved from reference TRBV7-9 and TRBJ2-3, is DTGVSQNPRHKITKRGQNVTFRCDPISEHNRLYWYRQTLGQGPEFLTYFQNEAQLEKSRLLSDRFSAERPKGSFSTLEIQRTEQGDSAMYLCASSPRVRTDTQYFGPGTRLTVL.

The CDR3 sequence is CASIGGGYSPLHF. The CDR3 DNA reads TGTGCCAGCATAGGAGGGGGGTACTCACCCCTCCACTTT. V and J are TRBV6-1 and TRBJ1-6, with D possibly matching TRBD1 (6 bases). V lost 7 bases and J 10 bases, leaving 14 bases between the germline ends. CDR1 is MNHNS, CDR2 SASEGT, per germline. The CDR3 length is 13 residues.

This clone has a single count. The rearrangement uses TRBV19 and TRBJ2-3; D is possibly TRBD1 or TRBD2 (5 bases each). CDR3 length: 13 residues. Deletions cut 6 bases from V and 9 bases from J, with 16 bases between. Germline CDR1 is LNHDA and CDR2 is SQIVND (reference sequence). The CDR3 nucleotides read TGTGCCAGTAGCCCCAGGGCCAGGGACACGCAGTATTTT. Translating gives CASSPRARDTQYF.